This T cell receptor beta chain was identified in a study of shared clonotypes between healthy human individuals. Study-wide findings and caveats: Some naive CD4 clonotypes, 4% to 6%, turned up in common across a handful of donors.

CDR1 is ENHRY and CDR2 is SYGVKD in the germline V gene. CDR3 length: 14 residues. Trimming removed 6 bases at V and 3 bases at J, with 14 bases between. About this clone itself: The antigen is not known.

CD8 cells regarded as naive lacked CD45RO, were positively chosen for CCR7, and omitted terminally differentiated effector memory CD45RA+ cells. Within Nashville, Tennessee resided all donors, each a Caucasian adult. Genomic DNA (from each subset) was split evenly across several immunoSEQ plates. Sequencing was performed with immunoSEQ multiplex PCR; in TCRdb, only in-frame clones are kept and a portion is missing. This repertoire shows some 2 million clones, roughly 95% found once; its top ten account for 0.85% to 1.2%. The TCR comes from a man younger than 30 in good health. The V and J genes are TRBV10-3 and TRBJ1-1; D gene uncertain. Sequences were obtained from naive CD8+ T cells sorted from blood. The CDR3: CAISGIGEHTEAFF. CDR3 nucleotides: TGTGCCATCAGCGGGATTGGGGAACACACTGAAGCTTTCTTT.